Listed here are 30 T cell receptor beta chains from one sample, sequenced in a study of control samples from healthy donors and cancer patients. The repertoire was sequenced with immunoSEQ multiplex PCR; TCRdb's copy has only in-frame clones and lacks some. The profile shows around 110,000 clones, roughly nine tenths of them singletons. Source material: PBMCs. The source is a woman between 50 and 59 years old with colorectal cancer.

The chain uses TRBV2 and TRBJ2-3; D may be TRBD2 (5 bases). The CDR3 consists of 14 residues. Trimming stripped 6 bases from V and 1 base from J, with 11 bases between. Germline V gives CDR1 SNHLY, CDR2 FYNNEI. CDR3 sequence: CASSVSLGTDTQYF. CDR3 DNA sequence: TGTGCCAGCAGCGTCTCACTAGGCACAGATACGCAGTATTTT.

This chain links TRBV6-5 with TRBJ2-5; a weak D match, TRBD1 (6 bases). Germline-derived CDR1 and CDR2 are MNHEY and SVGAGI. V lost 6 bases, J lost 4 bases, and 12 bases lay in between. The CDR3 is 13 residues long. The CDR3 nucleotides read TGTGCCAGCAGCGGAAACAGGGCAGAGACCCAGTACTTC. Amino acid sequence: CASSGNRAETQYF.

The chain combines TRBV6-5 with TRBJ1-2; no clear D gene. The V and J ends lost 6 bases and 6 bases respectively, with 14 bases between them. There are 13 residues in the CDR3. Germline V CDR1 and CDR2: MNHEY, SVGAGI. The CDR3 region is CASREVGRDGYTF. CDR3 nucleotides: TGTGCCAGCAGAGAGGTAGGGAGAGATGGCTACACCTTC.

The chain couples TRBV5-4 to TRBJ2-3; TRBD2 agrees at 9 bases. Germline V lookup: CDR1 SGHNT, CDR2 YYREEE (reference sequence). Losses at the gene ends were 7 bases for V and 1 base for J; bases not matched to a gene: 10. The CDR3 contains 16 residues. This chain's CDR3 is CASGDQLAGGTDTQYF. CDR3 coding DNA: TGTGCCAGCGGGGATCAGTTAGCGGGGGGCACAGATACGCAGTATTTT.

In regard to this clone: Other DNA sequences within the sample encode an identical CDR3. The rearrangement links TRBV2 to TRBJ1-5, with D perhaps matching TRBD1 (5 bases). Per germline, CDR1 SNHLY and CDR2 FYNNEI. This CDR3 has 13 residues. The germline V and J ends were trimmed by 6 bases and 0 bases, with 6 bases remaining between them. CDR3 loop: CASSGGSNQPQHF. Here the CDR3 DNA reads TGTGCCAGCAGCGGGGGTAGCAATCAGCCCCAGCATTTT. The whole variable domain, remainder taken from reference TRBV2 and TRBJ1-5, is EPEVTQTPSHQVTQMGQEVILRCVPISNHLYFYWYRQILGQKVEFLVSFYNNEISEKSEIFDDQFSVERPDGSNFTLKIRSTKLEDSAMYFCASSGGSNQPQHFGDGTRLSIL.

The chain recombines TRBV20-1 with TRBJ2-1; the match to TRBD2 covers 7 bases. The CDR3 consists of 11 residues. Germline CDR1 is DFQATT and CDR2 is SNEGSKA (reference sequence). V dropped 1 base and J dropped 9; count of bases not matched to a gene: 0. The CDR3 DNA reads TGCAGTGCTAGAGTAGCGGGTGAGCAGTTCTTC. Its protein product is CSARVAGEQFF.

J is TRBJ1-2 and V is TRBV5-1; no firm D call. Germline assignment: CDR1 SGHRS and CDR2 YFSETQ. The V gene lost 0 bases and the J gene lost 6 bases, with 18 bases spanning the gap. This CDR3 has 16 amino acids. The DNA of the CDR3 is TGCGCCAGCAGCTTGGATACCGGGAACAAGAGGGATGGCTACACCTTC. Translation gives CASSLDTGNKRDGYTF.

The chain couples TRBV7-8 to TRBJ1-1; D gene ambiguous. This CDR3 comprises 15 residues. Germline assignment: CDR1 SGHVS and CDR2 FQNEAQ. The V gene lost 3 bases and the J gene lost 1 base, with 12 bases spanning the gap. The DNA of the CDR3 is TGTGCCAGCAGCTTTTCCCCCGGCAGGAACACTGAAGCTTTCTTT. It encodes CASSFSPGRNTEAFF.

This chain's CDR3 is CASSQGGAGTAFF. CDR3 sequence (DNA): TGTGCCAGCAGCCAAGGGGGGGCAGGGACAGCTTTCTTT. The V call is TRBV3-1 (or the pseudogene TRBV3-2), the J call TRBJ1-1, with D possibly TRBD1 on 6 matching bases. Germline V gene sequence: CDR1 LGHDT, CDR2 YNNKEL (reference sequence). The V and J ends lost 1 base and 10 bases respectively, with 13 bases between them. This CDR3 contains 13 residues.

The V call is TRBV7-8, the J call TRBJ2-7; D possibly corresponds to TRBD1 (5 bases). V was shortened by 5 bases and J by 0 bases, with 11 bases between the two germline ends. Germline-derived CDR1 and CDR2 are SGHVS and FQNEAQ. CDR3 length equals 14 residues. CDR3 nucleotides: TGTGCCAGCAGCCCCAGGGTGAGCTCCTACGAGCAGTACTTC. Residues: CASSPRVSSYEQYF.

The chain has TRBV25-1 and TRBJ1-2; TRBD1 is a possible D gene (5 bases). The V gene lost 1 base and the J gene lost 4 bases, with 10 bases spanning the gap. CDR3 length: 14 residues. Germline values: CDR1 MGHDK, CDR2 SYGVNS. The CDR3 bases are TGTGCCAGCAGTGAATCTGAGGGGAGCTATGGCTACACCTTC. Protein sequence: CASSESEGSYGYTF.

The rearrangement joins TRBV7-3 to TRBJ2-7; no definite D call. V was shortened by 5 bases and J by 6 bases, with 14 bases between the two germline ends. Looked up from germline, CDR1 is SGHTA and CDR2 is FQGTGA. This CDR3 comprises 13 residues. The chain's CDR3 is CASSPSSVLEQYF. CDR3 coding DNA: TGTGCCAGCAGCCCGAGCAGTGTCCTCGAGCAGTACTTC.

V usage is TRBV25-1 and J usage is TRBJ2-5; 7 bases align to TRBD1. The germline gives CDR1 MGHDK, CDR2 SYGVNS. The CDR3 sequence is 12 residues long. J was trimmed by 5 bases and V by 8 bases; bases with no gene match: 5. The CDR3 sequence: CASADRVETQYF. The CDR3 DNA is TGTGCCAGCGCCGACAGGGTTGAGACCCAGTACTTC. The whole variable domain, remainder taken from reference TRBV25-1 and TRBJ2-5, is EADIYQTPRYLVIGTGKKITLECSQTMGHDKMYWYQQDPGMELHLIHYSYGVNSTEKGDLSSESTVSRIRTEHFPLTLESARPSHTSQYLCASADRVETQYFGPGTRLLVL.

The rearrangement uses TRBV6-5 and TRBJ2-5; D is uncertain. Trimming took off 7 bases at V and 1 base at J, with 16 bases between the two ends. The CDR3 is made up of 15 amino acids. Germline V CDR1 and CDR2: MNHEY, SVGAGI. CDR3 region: CASTRTPTVQETQYF. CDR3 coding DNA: TGTGCCAGCACCCGAACACCTACCGTCCAAGAGACCCAGTACTTC.

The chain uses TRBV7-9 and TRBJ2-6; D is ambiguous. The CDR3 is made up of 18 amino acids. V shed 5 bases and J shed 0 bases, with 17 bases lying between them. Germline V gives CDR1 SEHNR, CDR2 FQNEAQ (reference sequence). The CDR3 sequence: CASSLSYSYYSGANVLTF. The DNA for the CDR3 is TGTGCCAGCAGCCTAAGCTACAGCTACTACTCTGGGGCCAACGTCCTGACTTTC.

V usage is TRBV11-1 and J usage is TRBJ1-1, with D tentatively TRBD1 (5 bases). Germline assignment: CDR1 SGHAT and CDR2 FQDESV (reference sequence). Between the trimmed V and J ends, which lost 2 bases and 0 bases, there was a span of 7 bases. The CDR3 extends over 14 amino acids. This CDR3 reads CASSLWGLNTEAFF. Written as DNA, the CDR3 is TGTGCCAGCAGCTTATGGGGCCTGAACACTGAAGCTTTCTTT.

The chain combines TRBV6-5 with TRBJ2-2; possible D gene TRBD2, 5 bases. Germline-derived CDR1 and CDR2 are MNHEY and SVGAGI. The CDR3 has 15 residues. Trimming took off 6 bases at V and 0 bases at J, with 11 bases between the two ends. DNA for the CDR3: TGTGCCAGCAGCTCGCTGAGGGCGAACACCGGGGAGCTGTTTTTT. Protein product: CASSSLRANTGELFF.

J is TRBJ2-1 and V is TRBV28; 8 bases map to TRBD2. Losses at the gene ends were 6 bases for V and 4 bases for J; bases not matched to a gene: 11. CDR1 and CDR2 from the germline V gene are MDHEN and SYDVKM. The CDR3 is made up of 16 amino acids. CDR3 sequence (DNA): TGTGCCAGCAGCCCTACCGGACTAGCCCGTTACAATGAGCAGTTCTTC. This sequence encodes CASSPTGLARYNEQFF.

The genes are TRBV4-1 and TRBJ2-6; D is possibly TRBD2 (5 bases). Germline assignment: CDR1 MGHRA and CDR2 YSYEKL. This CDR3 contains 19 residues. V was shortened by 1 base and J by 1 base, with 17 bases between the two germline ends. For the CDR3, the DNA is TGCGCCAGCAGCCAAGTCCTTTTCCGGGGAGAGTCTGGGGCCAACGTCCTGACTTTC. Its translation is CASSQVLFRGESGANVLTF.

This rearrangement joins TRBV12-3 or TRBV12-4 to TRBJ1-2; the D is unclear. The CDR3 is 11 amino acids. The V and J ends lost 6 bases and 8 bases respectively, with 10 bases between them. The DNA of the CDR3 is TGTGCCAGCAGCCCGGGGATGGGCTACACCTTC. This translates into CASSPGMGYTF.

The CDR3 DNA follows: TGTGCCAGTAGTATAAAGCGGGGGCAGGGGATTCAGCCCCAGCATTTT. Amino acid sequence: CASSIKRGQGIQPQHF. The genes are TRBV19 and TRBJ1-5; D is perhaps TRBD1 (6 bases). The V end lost 2 bases, the J end lost 6 bases, and 17 bases lay between the germline ends. Germline loops: CDR1 LNHDA, CDR2 SQIVND (reference sequence). The CDR3 sequence is 16 residues long.

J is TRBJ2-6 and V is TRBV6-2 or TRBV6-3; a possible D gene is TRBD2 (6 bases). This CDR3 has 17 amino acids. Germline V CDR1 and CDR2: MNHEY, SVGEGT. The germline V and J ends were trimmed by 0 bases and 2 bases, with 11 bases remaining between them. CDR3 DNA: TGTGCCAGCAGTTACTCGGAGGGAGTCGCTGGGGCCAACGTCCTGACTTTC. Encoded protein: CASSYSEGVAGANVLTF.

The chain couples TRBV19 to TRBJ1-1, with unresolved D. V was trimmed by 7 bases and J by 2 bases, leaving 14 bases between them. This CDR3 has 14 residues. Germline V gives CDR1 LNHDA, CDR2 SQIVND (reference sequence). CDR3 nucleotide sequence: TGTGCCAGTACTGCCCAGCCGACCAACACTGAAGCTTTCTTT. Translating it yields CASTAQPTNTEAFF.

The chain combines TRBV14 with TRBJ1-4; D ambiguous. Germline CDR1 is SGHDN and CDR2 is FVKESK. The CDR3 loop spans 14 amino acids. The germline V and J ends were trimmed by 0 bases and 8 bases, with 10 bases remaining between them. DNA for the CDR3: TGTGCCAGCAGCCAAGAACGCAGCGTCGAAAAACTGTTTTTT. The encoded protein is CASSQERSVEKLFF.

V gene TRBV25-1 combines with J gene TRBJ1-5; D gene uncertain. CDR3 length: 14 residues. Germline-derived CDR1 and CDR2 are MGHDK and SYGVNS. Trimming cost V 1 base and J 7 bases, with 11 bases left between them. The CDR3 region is CASSELNRGQPQHF. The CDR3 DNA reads TGTGCCAGCAGTGAATTAAACCGAGGACAGCCCCAGCATTTT.

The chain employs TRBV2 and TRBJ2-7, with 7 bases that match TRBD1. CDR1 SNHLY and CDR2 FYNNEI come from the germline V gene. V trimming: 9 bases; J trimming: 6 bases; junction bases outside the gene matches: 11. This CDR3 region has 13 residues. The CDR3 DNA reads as TGTGCCAGAAGAGACAGGGTCAGGACCGAGCAGTACTTC. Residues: CARRDRVRTEQYF.

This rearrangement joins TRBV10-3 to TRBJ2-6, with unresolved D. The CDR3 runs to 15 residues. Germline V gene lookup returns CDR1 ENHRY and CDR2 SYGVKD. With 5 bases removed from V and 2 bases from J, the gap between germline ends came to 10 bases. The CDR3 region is CAISLTVTGANVLTF. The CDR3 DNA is TGTGCCATCAGTTTGACTGTAACTGGGGCCAACGTCCTGACTTTC.

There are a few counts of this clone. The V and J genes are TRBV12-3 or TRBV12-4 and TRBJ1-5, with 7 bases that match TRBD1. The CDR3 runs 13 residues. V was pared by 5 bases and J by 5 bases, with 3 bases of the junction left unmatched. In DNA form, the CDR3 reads TGTGCCAGCAGTCCACAGGGGTATCAGCCCCAGCATTTT. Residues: CASSPQGYQPQHF.

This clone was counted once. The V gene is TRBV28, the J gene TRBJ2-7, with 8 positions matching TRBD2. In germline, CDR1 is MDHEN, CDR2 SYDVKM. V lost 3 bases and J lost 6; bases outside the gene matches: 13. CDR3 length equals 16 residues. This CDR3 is CASSFPQGGRFSEQYF. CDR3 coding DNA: TGTGCCAGCAGTTTCCCCCAGGGCGGGAGGTTCTCCGAGCAGTACTTC.

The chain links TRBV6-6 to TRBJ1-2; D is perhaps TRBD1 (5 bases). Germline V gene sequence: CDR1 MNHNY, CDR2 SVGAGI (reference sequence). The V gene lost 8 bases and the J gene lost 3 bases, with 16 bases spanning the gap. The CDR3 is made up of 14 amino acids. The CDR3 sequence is CASVKQDHDYGYTF. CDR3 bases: TGTGCCAGCGTAAAACAGGATCATGACTATGGCTACACCTTC.